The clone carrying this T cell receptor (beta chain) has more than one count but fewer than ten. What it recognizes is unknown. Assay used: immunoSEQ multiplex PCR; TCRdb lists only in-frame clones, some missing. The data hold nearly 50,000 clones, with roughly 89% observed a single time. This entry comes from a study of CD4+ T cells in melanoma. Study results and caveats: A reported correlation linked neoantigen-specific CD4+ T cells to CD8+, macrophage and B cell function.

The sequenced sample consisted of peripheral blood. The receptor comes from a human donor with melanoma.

In nucleotides, the CDR3 is TGTGCCTGGAGTGTTCGGCAGCCATCTGGAAACACCATATATTTT. This translates into CAWSVRQPSGNTIYF. V gene TRBV30 combines with J gene TRBJ1-3; D gene uncertain. Trimming took 0 bases from V and 1 from J, leaving 10 bases between them. CDR1 GTSNPN and CDR2 SVGIG come from the germline V gene (reference sequence). This CDR3 is 15 amino acids long.